The next 6 T cell receptor beta chains were all read from a single sample in a study of blood T cell repertoires in COVID-19. The data were produced by immunoSEQ multiplex PCR, yet TCRdb's version contains in-frame clones alone and is incomplete. The sample contains 60,000 to 80,000 clones, approximately 88% of which appear only once. The sequencing input was peripheral blood. These receptors originate from a man aged 45-60 years with active COVID-19.

This chain connects TRBV7-9 to TRBJ2-7; a possible D gene is TRBD2 (5 bases). With 9 bases removed from V and 5 bases from J, the gap between germline ends came to 17 bases. The CDR3 totals 13 residues. Germline-derived CDR1 and CDR2 are SEHNR and FQNEAQ (reference sequence). This CDR3 reads CASSERVVHEQYF. In DNA, the CDR3 is TGTGCCAGTTCGGAGAGGGTAGTACACGAGCAGTACTTC.

A few counts support this clone. The V gene is TRBV3-1 (or the pseudogene TRBV3-2), the J gene TRBJ1-5; maybe TRBD1 (5 bases). V lost 4 bases to trimming and J lost 2 bases, with 12 bases between them. The CDR3 totals 15 residues. The germline CDR1 and CDR2 sequences are LGHDT and YNNKEL (reference sequence). The CDR3 DNA is TGTGCCAGCAGCCTTAGGGGTGGCGGCAATCAGCCCCAGCATTTT. It yields the protein CASSLRGGGNQPQHF.

The CDR3 region has the DNA TGTGCCTGGCGGAGCATGCGTAGAAAGACCTATGGCTACACCTTC. Residues: CAWRSMRRKTYGYTF. The V and J genes are TRBV30 and TRBJ1-2; D unresolved. CDR1 is GTSNPN and CDR2 is SVGIG in the germline V gene (reference sequence). This CDR3 comprises 15 residues. The V end lost 5 bases, the J end lost 4 bases, and 20 bases lay between the germline ends.

V gene TRBV3-1 (or the pseudogene TRBV3-2) combines with J gene TRBJ2-1; 9 nucleotides match TRBD1. Germline trimming cut 6 bases from V and 6 bases from J; bases unmatched to any gene: 18. CDR1 LGHDT and CDR2 YNNKEL come from the germline V gene (reference sequence). CDR3 length equals 18 residues. The CDR3 is CASSPPGQGTPELNEQFF. CDR3 sequence (DNA): TGTGCCAGCAGTCCTCCGGGACAGGGCACTCCTGAGCTCAATGAGCAGTTCTTC.

The V and J genes are TRBV6-1 and TRBJ2-7; possibly TRBD1 for D (5 bases). V was trimmed by 2 bases and J by 5 bases, leaving 22 bases between them. Germline CDR1 MNHNS, CDR2 SASEGT. The CDR3 runs to 17 residues. For the CDR3, the DNA is TGTGCCAGCAGTGAATTTGTTTCTGGGCAGGGCAGGAACGAGCAGTACTTC. Encoded protein: CASSEFVSGQGRNEQYF.

The rearrangement joins TRBV11-2 to TRBJ1-1; tentatively, D is TRBD1 (5 bases). Germline assignment: CDR1 SGHAT and CDR2 FQNNGV. The CDR3 totals 15 residues. The V gene lost 5 bases and the J gene lost 0 bases, with 13 bases spanning the gap. Here the CDR3 reads CASSTRWGMNTEAFF. In nucleotides, the CDR3 is TGTGCCAGCAGCACTCGTTGGGGCATGAACACTGAAGCTTTCTTT.